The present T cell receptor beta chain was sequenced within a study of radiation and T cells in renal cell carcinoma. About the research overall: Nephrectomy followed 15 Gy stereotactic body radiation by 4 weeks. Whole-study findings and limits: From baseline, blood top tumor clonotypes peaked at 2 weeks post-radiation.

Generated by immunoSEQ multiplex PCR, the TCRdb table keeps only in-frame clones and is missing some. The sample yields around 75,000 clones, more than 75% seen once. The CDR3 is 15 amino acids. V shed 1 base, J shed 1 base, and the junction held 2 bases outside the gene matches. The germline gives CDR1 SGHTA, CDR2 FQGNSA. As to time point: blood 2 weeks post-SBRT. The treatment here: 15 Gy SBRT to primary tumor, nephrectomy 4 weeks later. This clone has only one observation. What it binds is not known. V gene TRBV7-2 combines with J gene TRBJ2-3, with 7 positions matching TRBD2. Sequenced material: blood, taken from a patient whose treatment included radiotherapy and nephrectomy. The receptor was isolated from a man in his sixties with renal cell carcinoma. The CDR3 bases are TGTGCCAGCAGCTTAGGGGCGGGGGGCACAGATACGCAGTATTTT. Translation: CASSLGAGGTDTQYF.